Below, 7 T cell receptor beta chains from the same sample are listed, as sequenced in a study of T cells in Graves' hyperthyroidism and ophthalmopathy (dated by TCRdb to the late 2010s). The library was prepared using multiplex PCR. Sequencer: Illumina HiSeq 2000. The TCR beta CDR3 regions were amplified from RNA transcripts. The TCR CDR3 was subjected to a first round of RT-PCR using the HTBI primer set and the Qiagen OneStep RT-PCR kit. TCRdb reprocessing: public reads trimmed at Q25 with fastp, clones called with MiXCR, in-frame beta chains kept. Every distinct CDR3 protein forms one entry, paired with its most common genes and DNA. The sample table shows 550,000 to 700,000 distinct CDR3 sequences, and around 42% are seen once. Clones ranked in the top ten supply roughly 19% of the sample. The sequenced material came from peripheral blood or thyroid tissue (not recorded which). These receptors all come from an adult woman with Graves' disease, either hyperthyroidism or ophthalmopathy (not recorded which).

To note about this clonotype: This CDR3 fails to terminate in the conserved phenylalanine or tryptophan, so it likely reflects a read error. CDR3 DNA sequence: TGTGCCAGCAGGGGGGTGGGATGGGGAGCTAACTATGGCTACACCCTC. Protein product: CASRGVGWGANYGYTL. The rearrangement joins TRBV11-1 to TRBJ1-2; the D gene is possibly TRBD1 (5 bases). The V end lost 6 bases, the J end lost 0 bases, and 17 bases lay between the germline ends. From germline, CDR1 is SGHAT and CDR2 FQDESV (reference sequence). The CDR3 consists of 16 residues.

The J gene is TRBJ1-4, the V gene TRBV7-6; D call uncertain. The CDR3 totals 13 residues. V lost 1 base and J lost 8, with 8 bases in between. Germline loops: CDR1 SGHVS, CDR2 FNYEAQ. The CDR3, as DNA: TGTGCCAGCAGCTTAGAGACCGGGGAAAAACTGTTTTTT. Residues: CASSLETGEKLFF.

The chain joins TRBV29-1 to TRBJ2-7; D gene unclear. Germline V CDR1 and CDR2: SQVTM, ANQGSEA. This CDR3 region has 11 residues. V lost 6 bases and J lost 4, with 10 bases in between. In DNA form, the CDR3 reads TGCAGCGTCGGCCTCTCGTACGAGCAGTACTTC. The encoded protein is CSVGLSYEQYF.

This clonotype was seen ten or more times. At one end, the junction sequence differs from germline, possibly due to a read error. The gene calls are TRBV9 and TRBJ2-2, with TRBD2 matching over 7 bases. This CDR3 is 14 amino acids long. The germline gives CDR1 SGDLS, CDR2 YYNGEE. The CDR3 nucleotides read TGTGCCGGCAGCCCCCGGGCGGGAGTGAGGGAGCTGTTTTTT. It encodes CAGSPRAGVRELFF.

The genes are TRBV9 and TRBJ1-4, with a possible D match to TRBD1 (5 bases). Germline loops: CDR1 SGDLS, CDR2 YYNGEE. The CDR3 is made up of 15 amino acids. Trimming took off 3 bases at V and 8 bases at J, with 17 bases between the two ends. The CDR3 nucleotides read TGTGCCAGCAGCGGATCCCGGGACGGGTCAGAAAAACTGTTTTTT. Residues: CASSGSRDGSEKLFF.

This clonotype was detected ten times or more. The chain's CDR3 is CATSRDQGSFYEQYF. The CDR3 DNA reads TGTGCCACCAGCAGAGATCAAGGCAGTTTTTACGAGCAGTACTTC. The chain links TRBV15 to TRBJ2-7; D remains ambiguous. This CDR3 has 15 amino acids. Trimming took off 0 bases at V and 4 bases at J, with 13 bases between the two ends. Germline V gives CDR1 LNHNV, CDR2 YYDKDF (reference sequence).

This clonotype appeared many times. This rearrangement joins TRBV19 to TRBJ2-7; D perhaps matches TRBD2 (6 bases). Germline lookup yields CDR1 LNHDA and CDR2 SQIVND (reference sequence). The length of the CDR3 is 14 residues. The V gene lost 3 bases and the J gene lost 7 bases, with 16 bases spanning the gap. The CDR3 spells CASSMAGSRGEQYF. CDR3 sequence (DNA): TGTGCCAGTAGTATGGCCGGGAGCAGAGGGGAGCAGTACTTC. The variable domain in full, with the rest retrieved from reference TRBV19 and TRBJ2-7, is DGGITQSPKYLFRKEGQNVTLSCEQNLNHDAMYWYRQDPGQGLRLIYYSQIVNDFQKGDIAEGYSVSREKKESFPLTVTSAQKNPTAFYLCASSMAGSRGEQYFGPGTRLTVT.